Following are 32 T cell receptor beta chains from one sample sequenced in a study of blood T cells in healthy people across ages. A second PCR, run for about 6 to 12 cycles, used a sample-barcoded 5' primer plus a J-beta primer mix. TCRdb called the 5' RACE reads again in MiXCR, with one record for every CDR3 protein. The sample records 1,500,000 or so distinct CDR3 sequences, roughly two fifths being singletons. Sequencing was carried out using blood. These receptor sequences come from a woman in her late teens or twenties in good health.

In its sample, this clonotype was seen once. In DNA form, the CDR3 reads TGTGCTAGTGGTTTGATGAGGGGCGGGTACACCGGGGAGCTGTTTTTT. Protein: CASGLMRGGYTGELFF. The rearrangement uses TRBV12-5 and TRBJ2-2; D is perhaps TRBD1 or TRBD2 (5 bases each). Between the trimmed V and J ends, which lost 2 bases and 3 bases, there was a span of 13 bases. The germline gives CDR1 LGHNT, CDR2 FRNRAP. This CDR3 comprises 16 residues.

This clonotype has more than one count but fewer than ten. This chain connects TRBV27 to TRBJ1-2, with D maybe TRBD1 (6 bases). V was clipped by 3 bases and J by 6 bases, with 14 bases between them. Germline values: CDR1 MNHEY, CDR2 SMNVEV (reference sequence). The CDR3 consists of 14 residues. CDR3 residues: CASSFRGDSHGYTF. The CDR3 bases are TGTGCCAGCAGTTTTAGGGGGGACTCCCATGGCTACACCTTC.

J is TRBJ1-4 and V is TRBV20-1, with D perhaps matching TRBD1 (6 bases). V was cut by 2 bases and J by 11 bases, with 15 bases left in between. Germline lookup yields CDR1 DFQATT and CDR2 SNEGSKA (reference sequence). This CDR3 has 13 amino acids. CDR3 nucleotide sequence: TGCAGTGCTAGATCCCAGGGGCGGTTGAAACTGTTTTTT. This encodes CSARSQGRLKLFF.

The rearrangement links TRBV4-3 to TRBJ2-2; D remains unclear. Germline CDR1 and CDR2: LGHNA and YSLEER. The CDR3 contains 14 residues. V was shortened by 1 base and J by 0 bases, with 3 bases between the two germline ends. The CDR3 loop is CASSQGTNTGELFF. CDR3 nucleotide sequence: TGCGCCAGCAGCCAAGGGACGAACACCGGGGAGCTGTTTTTT.

The chain employs TRBV20-1 and TRBJ1-1; no clear D. The CDR3 length is 12 residues. Trimming left V 6 bases short and J 6 bases short, with 14 bases between. The germline CDR1 and CDR2 sequences are DFQATT and SNEGSKA (reference sequence). This CDR3 is CSATDGRAEAFF. The CDR3 DNA follows: TGCAGTGCCACCGACGGAAGGGCTGAAGCTTTCTTT.

The V gene is TRBV20-1, the J gene TRBJ1-5; D unresolved. The V gene's germline CDR1 is DFQATT and CDR2 SNEGSKA (reference sequence). This CDR3 region has 14 residues. V lost 0 bases and J 6 bases, leaving 12 bases between the germline ends. The chain's CDR3 is CSARDRLGFQPQHF. The CDR3 DNA sequence: TGCAGTGCTAGAGATCGATTGGGTTTTCAGCCCCAGCATTTT.

The chain is built from TRBV4-3 and TRBJ2-2; D possibly corresponds to TRBD1 (7 bases). Germline CDR1 reads LGHNA; CDR2 reads YSLEER. The germline V and J ends were trimmed by 0 bases and 6 bases, with 17 bases remaining between them. The CDR3 extends over 17 amino acids. This chain's CDR3 is CASSQEPHRGGSGELFF. CDR3 nucleotide sequence: TGCGCCAGCAGCCAAGAACCCCACAGGGGAGGATCCGGGGAGCTGTTTTTT.

This clonotype was seen only a few times. The CDR3 DNA reads as TGTGCCAGCAGCTTAGTTGCAGGGGTTGGTCAGCCCCAGCATTTT. Translated, it gives CASSLVAGVGQPQHF. The chain carries TRBV7-2 and TRBJ1-5; tentatively, D is TRBD1 (6 bases). This CDR3 is built from 15 residues. CDR1 is SGHTA and CDR2 is FQGNSA in the germline V gene. Trimming pared 1 base from V and 6 bases from J, leaving 13 bases between.

The V and J genes are TRBV10-1 and TRBJ2-7; D unresolved. The J call is in doubt because the DNA end fits TRBJ2-5 better. Looked up from germline, CDR1 is WNHNN and CDR2 is SYGVQD (reference sequence). The CDR3 extends over 14 amino acids. CDR3 coding DNA: TGCGCCAGCAGTGAGCACGGCTCCAAGGAGACCCAGTACTTC. This sequence encodes CASSEHGSKETQYF.

The rearrangement uses TRBV6-2 or TRBV6-3 and TRBJ1-6, with unresolved D. The CDR3 has 17 amino acids. V was shortened by 5 bases and J by 2 bases, with 16 bases between the two germline ends. The germline CDR1 and CDR2 sequences are MNHEY and SVGEGT. Here the CDR3 DNA reads TGTGCCAGCAGTCAGAAGCGGACGGGCCCCTATAATTCACCCCTCCACTTT. Protein sequence: CASSQKRTGPYNSPLHF.

The J gene is TRBJ2-7, the V gene TRBV29-1; D ambiguous. Trimming stripped 4 bases from V and 5 bases from J, with 12 bases between. Per the germline V gene, CDR1 is SQVTM and CDR2 is ANQGSEA. The CDR3 has 12 amino acids. The CDR3 sequence: CSVALGVDEQYF. The CDR3 DNA reads TGCAGCGTTGCCTTGGGTGTGGACGAGCAGTACTTC.

This rearrangement joins TRBV6-2 or TRBV6-3 to TRBJ1-2; unclear D gene. Between the trimmed V and J ends, which lost 0 bases and 4 bases, there was a span of 6 bases. CDR3 length: 13 residues. Germline V gene data show CDR1 as MNHEY and CDR2 as SVGEGT. For the CDR3, the DNA is TGTGCCAGCAGTTACTCCGAGCTCTATGGCTACACCTTC. It specifies CASSYSELYGYTF.

This clonotype was detected ten times or more. The J gene is TRBJ2-1, the V gene TRBV20-1, with 10 bases aligning to TRBD1. CDR1 and CDR2 (germline): DFQATT, SNEGSKA (reference sequence). The CDR3 loop spans 15 amino acids. Trimming at V came to 4 bases and at J to 3 bases, leaving 6 bases not matched to a gene. The CDR3 reads CSATPGDRGYNEQFF. The CDR3, as DNA: TGCAGTGCTACCCCCGGGGACAGGGGCTACAATGAGCAGTTCTTC.

J is TRBJ2-3 and V is TRBV6-1, with no clear D. CDR3 length: 13 residues. The germline V and J ends were trimmed by 4 bases and 6 bases, with 11 bases remaining between them. From germline, CDR1 is MNHNS and CDR2 SASEGT. The CDR3 DNA reads as TGTGCCAGCAGTGGGGTGACCTACGATACGCAGTATTTT. Protein: CASSGVTYDTQYF.

This clonotype was picked up a small number of times. J is TRBJ1-1 and V is TRBV12-3 or TRBV12-4; D gene unclear. Trimming cost V 4 bases and J 6 bases, with 12 bases left between them. This CDR3 is built from 13 residues. CDR3 sequence: CASSSAAWAEAFF. CDR3 sequence (DNA): TGTGCCAGCAGTTCGGCGGCCTGGGCTGAAGCTTTCTTT.

The rearrangement links TRBV7-9 to TRBJ1-2; a possible D gene is TRBD1 (6 bases). The CDR3 is 16 amino acids. Trimming left V 0 bases short and J 2 bases short, with 13 bases between. Germline CDR1 and CDR2: SEHNR and FQNEAQ (reference sequence). This CDR3 is CASSLAPDRTNYGYTF. In DNA, the CDR3 is TGTGCCAGCAGCTTAGCTCCAGACAGGACCAACTATGGCTACACCTTC.

As regards this clonotype: A junction boundary mismatches the germline segment, possibly from a read error. This rearrangement joins TRBV12-3 or TRBV12-4 to TRBJ2-1, with TRBD2 identical over 16 bases. This CDR3 is built from 17 residues. The CDR3 protein is CACSSGLAGGTYNEQFF. The CDR3 nucleotides are TGTGCCTGCAGTTCGGGACTAGCGGGAGGGACCTACAATGAGCAGTTCTTC.

This clonotype was found a few times. The DNA of the CDR3 is TGCAGTGCTCGTCCCGGGACTGTCACCGGGGAGCTGTTTTTT. Its translation: CSARPGTVTGELFF. This sequence joins TRBV20-1 and TRBJ2-2, with D possibly TRBD2 on 6 matching bases. V was cut by 5 bases and J by 4 bases, with 14 bases left in between. The length of the CDR3 is 14 residues. The germline V gene encodes CDR1 DFQATT and CDR2 SNEGSKA (reference sequence).

The chain recombines TRBV6-2 or TRBV6-3 with TRBJ2-7; no clear D. The germline gives CDR1 MNHEY, CDR2 SVGEGT. V was shortened by 6 bases and J by 12 bases, with 18 bases between the two germline ends. CDR3 size: 12 residues. The CDR3 bases are TGTGCCAGCAGCCACACCCCGGTAACCCGGTACTTC. Its protein product is CASSHTPVTRYF.

This chain joins TRBV20-1 and TRBJ2-4; TRBD2 aligns across 13 bases. Matching the DNA end better, TRBJ2-5 makes the J call doubtful. There are 15 residues in the CDR3. The germline CDR1 and CDR2 sequences are DFQATT and SNEGSKA (reference sequence). The CDR3 loop is CSAKETSGGTETQYF. The CDR3 DNA sequence: TGCAGTGCTAAAGAGACTAGCGGGGGGACGGAGACCCAGTACTTC.

The chain links TRBV25-1 to TRBJ1-1; perhaps TRBD1 as D (5 bases). This CDR3 contains 14 residues. CDR1 and CDR2 from the germline V gene are MGHDK and SYGVNS. The V end lost 3 bases, the J end lost 6 bases, and 14 bases lay between the germline ends. DNA for the CDR3: TGTGCCAGCAGTGAGCTAAGAGGGGTTTCTGAAGCTTTCTTT. Encoded protein: CASSELRGVSEAFF.

This chain connects TRBV28 to TRBJ2-4; 7 nucleotides match TRBD1. V dropped 4 bases and J dropped 0; count of bases not matched to a gene: 9. CDR3 size: 17 residues. Germline-derived CDR1 and CDR2 are MDHEN and SYDVKM. The CDR3 sequence: CASSYLDRIIAKNIQYF. Here the CDR3 DNA reads TGTGCCAGCAGTTATCTGGACAGGATTATAGCCAAAAACATTCAGTACTTC.

This rearrangement joins TRBV3-1 to TRBJ2-5; D assignment may be TRBD1 or TRBD2 (5 bases each). Trimming took off 2 bases at V and 0 bases at J, with 13 bases between the two ends. The CDR3 is made up of 16 amino acids. Per the germline V gene, CDR1 is LGHDT and CDR2 is YNNKEL (reference sequence). The CDR3 DNA reads as TGTGCCAGCAGCCAAAGGTGGGACCAGTACCAAGAGACCCAGTACTTC. Residues: CASSQRWDQYQETQYF.

The rearrangement joins TRBV4-2 to TRBJ2-3, with D perhaps TRBD2 (5 bases). Germline CDR1 and CDR2: LGHNA and YNFKEQ. V lost 0 bases and J lost 2, with 12 bases in between. This CDR3 spans 16 amino acids. The CDR3 bases are TGTGCCAGCAGCCAAGATCCTACGGGAATCACAGATACGCAGTATTTT. This sequence encodes CASSQDPTGITDTQYF.

CDR3: CASGSTAPGELFF. CDR3 nucleotides: TGTGCTAGTGGCTCCACCGCCCCCGGGGAGCTGTTTTTT. The V and J genes are TRBV12-5 and TRBJ2-2; D remains unclear. V gave up 6 bases and J gave up 6 bases, with 11 bases separating them. CDR1 and CDR2 from the germline V gene are LGHNT and FRNRAP. The length of the CDR3 is 13 residues.

The rearrangement joins TRBV20-1 to TRBJ2-7; D unresolved. The J call could be wrong; TRBJ2-5 is a better fit for the DNA end. CDR1 DFQATT and CDR2 SNEGSKA come from the germline V gene (reference sequence). This CDR3 region has 11 residues. Written as DNA, the CDR3 is TGCAGTGCTAGACGTTTGGAGACCCAGTACTTC. Its protein is CSARRLETQYF.

The chain joins TRBV6-6 to TRBJ1-4; 7 bases agree with TRBD1. This CDR3 is 16 amino acids long. Per germline, CDR1 MNHNY and CDR2 SVGAGI (reference sequence). Trimming at V came to 0 bases and at J to 3 bases, leaving 4 bases not matched to a gene. The CDR3 DNA follows: TGTGCCAGCAGTTACTCCGAGGGGGCAGCTAATGAAAAACTGTTTTTT. Amino acids: CASSYSEGAANEKLFF.

The genes are TRBV29-1 and TRBJ1-1, with D maybe TRBD1 (6 bases). The CDR3 consists of 11 residues. In germline, CDR1 is SQVTM, CDR2 ANQGSEA. Trimming stripped 7 bases from V and 9 bases from J, with 15 bases between. This CDR3 reads CSGKRTEKAFF. CDR3 DNA sequence: TGCAGCGGGAAACGGACAGAAAAAGCTTTCTTT.

The chain carries TRBV5-1 and TRBJ1-2, with D perhaps matching TRBD1 (5 bases). CDR1 and CDR2 from the germline V gene are SGHRS and YFSETQ. The CDR3 is 15 residues long. Trimming took off 4 bases at V and 10 bases at J, with 23 bases between the two ends. In nucleotides, the CDR3 is TGCGCCAGCAGCCCGAGCGGAGGGACGGCCGAAATCTACACCTTC. Amino acid sequence: CASSPSGGTAEIYTF.

Details on this clonotype: This could be a read error, since a much larger clone is one nucleotide away. This chain connects TRBV29-1 to TRBJ2-1, with D unresolved. The length of the CDR3 is 11 residues. Deletions cut 7 bases from V and 4 bases from J, with 8 bases between. Germline V gives CDR1 SQVTM, CDR2 ANQGSEA. CDR3 nucleotide sequence: TGCAGCGGTCGGATTTACAATGAGCAGTTCTTC. Its translation is CSGRIYNEQFF.

This chain joins TRBV24-1 and TRBJ2-5; 7 bases fit TRBD1. This CDR3 comprises 12 residues. Trimming removed 9 bases from V and 1 base from J; junction bases left unmatched: 1. Germline V CDR1 and CDR2: KGHDR, SFDVKD. DNA of the CDR3: TGTGCCACCGGGGACAGCCAAGAGACCCAGTACTTC. Amino acid sequence: CATGDSQETQYF.

The J gene is TRBJ2-1, the V gene TRBV29-1; D may be TRBD2 (6 bases). Trimming left V 4 bases short and J 7 bases short, with 14 bases between. The CDR3 sequence is 13 residues long. The germline V gene encodes CDR1 SQVTM and CDR2 ANQGSEA. Written as DNA, the CDR3 is TGCAGCGTTGCTCAGCGGGCGGGGAATGAGCAGTTCTTC. As protein: CSVAQRAGNEQFF.